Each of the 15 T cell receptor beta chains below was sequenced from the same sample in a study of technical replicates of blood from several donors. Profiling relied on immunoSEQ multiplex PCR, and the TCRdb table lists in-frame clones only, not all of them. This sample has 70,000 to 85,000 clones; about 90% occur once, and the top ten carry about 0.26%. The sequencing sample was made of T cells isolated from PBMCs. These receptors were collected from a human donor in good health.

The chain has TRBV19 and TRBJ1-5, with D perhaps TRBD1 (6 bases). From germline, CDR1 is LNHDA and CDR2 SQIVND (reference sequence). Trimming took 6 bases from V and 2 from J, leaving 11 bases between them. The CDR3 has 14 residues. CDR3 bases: TGTGCCAGTAGCTGGGGGGGCGGCAATCAGCCCCAGCATTTT. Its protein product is CASSWGGGNQPQHF.

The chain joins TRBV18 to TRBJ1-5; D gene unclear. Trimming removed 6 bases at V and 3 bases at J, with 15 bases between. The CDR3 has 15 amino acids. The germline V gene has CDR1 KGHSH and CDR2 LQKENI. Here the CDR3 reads CASSPGDIHNQPQHF. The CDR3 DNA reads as TGTGCCAGCTCCCCTGGCGACATTCACAATCAGCCCCAGCATTTT.

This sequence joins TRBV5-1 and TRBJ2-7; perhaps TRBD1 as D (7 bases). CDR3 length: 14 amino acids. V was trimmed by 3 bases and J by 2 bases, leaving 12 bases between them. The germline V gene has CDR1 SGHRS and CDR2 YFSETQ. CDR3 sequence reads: CASSSTGEAYEQYF. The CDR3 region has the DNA TGCGCCAGCAGCTCCACAGGGGAGGCCTACGAGCAGTACTTC. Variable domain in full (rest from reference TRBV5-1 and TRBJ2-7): KAGVTQTPRYLIKTRGQQVTLSCSPISGHRSVSWYQQTPGQGLQFLFEYFSETQRNKGNFPGRFSGRQFSNSRSEMNVSTLELGDSALYLCASSSTGEAYEQYFGPGTRLTVT.

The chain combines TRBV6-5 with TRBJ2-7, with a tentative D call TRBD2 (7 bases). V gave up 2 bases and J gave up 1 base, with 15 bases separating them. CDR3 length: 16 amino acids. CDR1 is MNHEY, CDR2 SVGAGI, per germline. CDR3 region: CASSYNGRGGSYEQYF. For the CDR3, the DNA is TGTGCCAGCAGTTACAACGGAAGGGGGGGATCCTACGAGCAGTACTTC.

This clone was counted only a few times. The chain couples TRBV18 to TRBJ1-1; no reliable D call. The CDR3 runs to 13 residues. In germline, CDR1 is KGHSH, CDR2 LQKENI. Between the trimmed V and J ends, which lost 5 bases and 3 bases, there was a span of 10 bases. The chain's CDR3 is CASSVDTDTEAFF. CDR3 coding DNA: TGTGCCAGCTCAGTCGATACGGACACTGAAGCTTTCTTT.

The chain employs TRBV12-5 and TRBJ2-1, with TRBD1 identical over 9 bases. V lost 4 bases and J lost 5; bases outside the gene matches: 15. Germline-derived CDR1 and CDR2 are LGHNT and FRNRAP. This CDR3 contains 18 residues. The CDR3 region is CASGSRDVRDRVHNEQFF. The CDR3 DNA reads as TGTGCTAGTGGTTCTAGAGATGTTCGGGACAGGGTCCACAATGAGCAGTTCTTC.

CDR3 region: CASSPWTGTDTQYF. CDR3 DNA: TGTGCCAGCTCACCTTGGACGGGGACAGATACGCAGTATTTT. The chain couples TRBV18 to TRBJ2-3; D might be TRBD2 (5 bases). The V end lost 3 bases, the J end lost 3 bases, and 10 bases lay between the germline ends. Germline V CDR1 and CDR2: KGHSH, LQKENI. The CDR3 runs to 14 residues.

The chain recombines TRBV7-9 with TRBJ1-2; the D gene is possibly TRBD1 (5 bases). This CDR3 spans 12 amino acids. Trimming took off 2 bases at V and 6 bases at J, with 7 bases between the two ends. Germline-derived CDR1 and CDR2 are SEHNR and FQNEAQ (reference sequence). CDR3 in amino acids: CASSLSGNGYTF. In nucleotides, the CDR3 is TGTGCCAGCAGCTTATCAGGGAATGGCTACACCTTC.

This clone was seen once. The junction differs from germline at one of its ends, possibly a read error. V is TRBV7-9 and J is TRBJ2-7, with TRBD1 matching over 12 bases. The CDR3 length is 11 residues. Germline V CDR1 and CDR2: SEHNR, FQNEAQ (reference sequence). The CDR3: CASSWEGQGAF. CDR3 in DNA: TGTGCCAGCAGCTGGGAGGGACAGGGGGCTTTT.

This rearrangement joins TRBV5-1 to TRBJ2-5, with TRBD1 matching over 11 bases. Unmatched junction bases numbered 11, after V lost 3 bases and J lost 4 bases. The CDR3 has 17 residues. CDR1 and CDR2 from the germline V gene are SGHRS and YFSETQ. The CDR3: CASSSASLDRGRETQYF. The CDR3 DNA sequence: TGCGCCAGCAGCTCCGCCTCGTTGGACAGGGGGCGAGAGACCCAGTACTTC.

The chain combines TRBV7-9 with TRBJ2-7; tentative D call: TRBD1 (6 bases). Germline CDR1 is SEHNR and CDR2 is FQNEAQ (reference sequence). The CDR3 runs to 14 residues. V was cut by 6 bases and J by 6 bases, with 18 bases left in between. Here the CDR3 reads CASSLTGPTGEQYF. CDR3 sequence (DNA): TGTGCCAGCAGTCTCACAGGGCCCACGGGCGAGCAGTACTTC.

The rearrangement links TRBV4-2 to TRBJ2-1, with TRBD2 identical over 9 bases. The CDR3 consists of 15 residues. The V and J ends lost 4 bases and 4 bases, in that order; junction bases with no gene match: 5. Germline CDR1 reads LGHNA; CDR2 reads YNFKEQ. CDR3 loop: CASSPPAGGYNEQFF. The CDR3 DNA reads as TGTGCCAGCAGCCCCCCGGCGGGAGGGTACAATGAGCAGTTCTTC.

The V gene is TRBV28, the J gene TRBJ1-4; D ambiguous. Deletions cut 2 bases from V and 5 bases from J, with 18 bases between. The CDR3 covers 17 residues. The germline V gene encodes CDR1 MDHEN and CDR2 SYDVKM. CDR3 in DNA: TGTGCCAGCAGTTTAAAATCTTGGTACGGAGGGAATGAAAAACTGTTTTTT. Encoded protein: CASSLKSWYGGNEKLFF.

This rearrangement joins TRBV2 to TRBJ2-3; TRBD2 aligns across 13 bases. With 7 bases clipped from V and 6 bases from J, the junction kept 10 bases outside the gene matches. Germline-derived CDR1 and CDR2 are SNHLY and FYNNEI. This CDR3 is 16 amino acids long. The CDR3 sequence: CASTTLAGGPGDTQYF. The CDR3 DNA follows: TGTGCCAGCACCACACTAGCGGGGGGGCCCGGCGATACGCAGTATTTT.

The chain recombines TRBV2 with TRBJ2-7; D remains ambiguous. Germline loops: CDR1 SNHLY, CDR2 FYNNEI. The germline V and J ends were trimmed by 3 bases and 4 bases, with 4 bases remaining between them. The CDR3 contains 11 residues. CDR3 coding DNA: TGTGCCAGCAGTGATAGTTACGAGCAGTACTTC. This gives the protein CASSDSYEQYF.